These 21 T cell receptor beta chains share one sample of origin, sequenced in a study of identical twins. TCRdb independently ran MiXCR on the 5' RACE reads; one entry per CDR3 protein. The profile shows 300,000 to 400,000 distinct CDR3 sequences, 12% of them singletons. The same sample was also studied in work on yellow fever vaccine responses in identical twins.

Sequenced input: CD8+ T cells sorted from blood. Every receptor here comes from a woman under 30 in good health.

This clonotype was seen at least ten times. The chain combines TRBV12-3 or TRBV12-4 with TRBJ2-3; D uncertain. The CDR3 has 15 residues. The V end lost 3 bases, the J end lost 1 base, and 11 bases lay between the germline ends. The CDR3 sequence is CASSLVTFGTDTQYF. CDR3 in DNA: TGTGCCAGCAGTTTGGTTACCTTTGGCACAGATACGCAGTATTTT.

At least ten counts were recorded for this clonotype. V gene TRBV27 combines with J gene TRBJ2-2; 8 positions agree with TRBD2. Per the germline V gene, CDR1 is MNHEY and CDR2 is SMNVEV (reference sequence). The ends lost 2 bases at V and 2 bases at J; junction bases unmatched: 7. The CDR3 contains 17 residues. The CDR3 bases are TGTGCCAGCAGTTTAGGGAGACTAGCGCTAAACACCGGGGAGCTGTTTTTT. Translated: CASSLGRLALNTGELFF.

This clonotype has more than one count but fewer than ten. The V and J genes are TRBV28 and TRBJ2-7; D remains unclear. V was trimmed by 7 bases and J by 3 bases, leaving 22 bases between them. The CDR3 is 16 amino acids. Germline V gene sequence: CDR1 MDHEN, CDR2 SYDVKM. CDR3 residues: CASTPAGNPLLYEQYV. Here the CDR3 DNA reads TGTGCCAGCACCCCCGCAGGAAATCCGCTCCTCTACGAGCAGTACGTC.

This clonotype has a count of ten or more. This chain joins TRBV7-9 and TRBJ2-1; D may be TRBD1 or TRBD2 (7 bases each). Trimming took off 0 bases at V and 3 bases at J, with 12 bases between the two ends. CDR1 is SEHNR and CDR2 is FQNEAQ in the germline V gene (reference sequence). The CDR3 runs 16 residues. This CDR3 is CASSLAQGGFYNEQFF. In DNA form, the CDR3 reads TGTGCCAGCAGCTTAGCCCAGGGGGGGTTCTACAATGAGCAGTTCTTC.

This clonotype was picked up a small number of times. V usage is TRBV12-5 and J usage is TRBJ2-3; D may correspond to TRBD1 or TRBD2 (5 bases each). The germline gives CDR1 LGHNT, CDR2 FRNRAP. This CDR3 comprises 13 residues. V lost 2 bases to trimming and J lost 6 bases, with 9 bases between them. The CDR3 DNA reads TGTGCTAGTGGTTTGAGTGAGGGGGATACGCAGTATTTT. The encoded protein is CASGLSEGDTQYF. Looking up the rest from reference TRBV12-5 and TRBJ2-3 gives the full variable domain: DARVTQTPRHKVTEMGQEVTMRCQPILGHNTVFWYRQTMMQGLELLAYFRNRAPLDDSGMPKDRFSAEMPDATLATLKIQPSEPRDSAVYFCASGLSEGDTQYFGPGTRLTVL.

In its sample, this clonotype was seen many times. The chain employs TRBV3-1 and TRBJ2-1; TRBD2 matches at 9 bases. CDR3 size: 16 residues. Trimming at V came to 1 base and at J to 5 bases, leaving 6 bases not matched to a gene. Germline values: CDR1 LGHDT, CDR2 YNNKEL (reference sequence). CDR3 amino acids: CASSQAWTSENNEQFF. The CDR3 DNA follows: TGTGCCAGCAGCCAAGCGTGGACTAGCGAAAACAATGAGCAGTTCTTC.

This clonotype has a count of ten or more. The chain is built from TRBV12-3 or TRBV12-4 and TRBJ2-1; no definite D call. V lost 3 bases, J lost 0 bases, and 15 bases lay in between. This CDR3 region has 17 residues. The CDR3 spells CASSFGHPNRSYNEQFF. In DNA, the CDR3 is TGTGCCAGCAGTTTTGGGCATCCGAACCGCTCCTACAATGAGCAGTTCTTC.

The chain employs TRBV7-9 and TRBJ2-7, with 9 bases aligning to TRBD1. This CDR3 region has 14 residues. J was trimmed by 5 bases and V by 1 base; bases with no gene match: 3. CDR1 SEHNR and CDR2 FQNEAQ come from the germline V gene (reference sequence). CDR3 residues: CASSLGTGADEQYV. The CDR3 bases are TGTGCCAGCAGCTTAGGGACAGGGGCGGACGAGCAGTACGTC.

V gene TRBV27 combines with J gene TRBJ1-6; the match to TRBD1 covers 7 bases. The CDR3 contains 14 residues. Looked up from germline, CDR1 is MNHEY and CDR2 is SMNVEV (reference sequence). V lost 5 bases and J lost 10; bases outside the gene matches: 8. The CDR3, as DNA: TGTGCCAGCAGTCTGTGGACAGGTCACTCACCCCTCCACTTT. Its translation: CASSLWTGHSPLHF.

The rearrangement uses TRBV9 and TRBJ2-2; D possibly matches TRBD1 or TRBD2 (6 bases each). Germline lookup yields CDR1 SGDLS and CDR2 YYNGEE. V lost 0 bases to trimming and J lost 6 bases, with 9 bases between them. The CDR3 is made up of 14 amino acids. The CDR3 bases are TGTGCCAGCAGCGTAGGGGGGGCCCCCGGGGAGCTGTTTTTT. This codes for CASSVGGAPGELFF.

This clonotype was observed a few times. At one end, the junction sequence differs from germline, possibly due to a read error. The J gene is TRBJ2-7, the V gene TRBV12-3 or TRBV12-4; 12 nucleotides agree with TRBD2. CDR3 size: 14 residues. CDR3 nucleotide sequence: TGTGCCAGCAGTCTAGCGGGAGGGGCTTTAGAGCAGTACTTC. It specifies CASSLAGGALEQYF.

This chain connects TRBV9 to TRBJ2-1, with 8 bases identical to TRBD2. Trimming removed 4 bases from V and 9 bases from J; junction bases left unmatched: 9. There are 14 residues in the CDR3. Germline-derived CDR1 and CDR2 are SGDLS and YYNGEE. The DNA for the CDR3 is TGTGCCAGCAGCCCCCTTCCGGGAGGGGGTGAGCAGTTCTTC. This gives the protein CASSPLPGGGEQFF.

This clonotype has more than one count but fewer than ten. V usage is TRBV11-3 and J usage is TRBJ2-5, with 15 nucleotides matching TRBD2. CDR1 is SGHNT, CDR2 YENEEA, per germline. The length of the CDR3 is 16 residues. V was pared by 0 bases and J by 5 bases, with 1 base of the junction left unmatched. The CDR3 sequence is CASSLDGLAGGETQYF. The CDR3 DNA reads as TGTGCCAGCAGCTTAGATGGACTAGCGGGAGGGGAGACCCAGTACTTC.

This chain connects TRBV2 to TRBJ1-2, with a possible D match to TRBD1 (6 bases). V dropped 3 bases and J dropped 1 base, with 12 bases sitting between them. The CDR3 runs 15 residues. CDR1 SNHLY and CDR2 FYNNEI come from the germline V gene. CDR3 sequence reads: CASSDGTRLNYGYTF. CDR3 nucleotide sequence: TGTGCCAGCAGTGATGGGACACGCCTTAACTATGGCTACACCTTC. The whole variable domain, remainder taken from reference TRBV2 and TRBJ1-2, is EPEVTQTPSHQVTQMGQEVILRCVPISNHLYFYWYRQILGQKVEFLVSFYNNEISEKSEIFDDQFSVERPDGSNFTLKIRSTKLEDSAMYFCASSDGTRLNYGYTFGSGTRLTVV.

This clonotype was seen a few times. The chain joins TRBV7-8 to TRBJ2-2; TRBD1 matches at 10 bases. Germline trimming cut 2 bases from V and 2 bases from J; bases unmatched to any gene: 5. CDR1 is SGHVS and CDR2 is FQNEAQ in the germline V gene. CDR3 length equals 17 residues. CDR3 sequence (DNA): TGTGCCAGCAGCTTACCGGGACAGGGGCCCAACACCGGGGAGCTGTTTTTT. It specifies CASSLPGQGPNTGELFF.

Ten or more counts support this clonotype. The V and J genes are TRBV12-3 or TRBV12-4 and TRBJ2-1; the D gene is possibly TRBD2 (6 bases). V shed 1 base and J shed 3 bases, with 10 bases lying between them. This CDR3 contains 15 residues. CDR3 amino acids: CASSLGDSRYNEQFF. In nucleotides, the CDR3 is TGTGCCAGCAGTTTAGGGGACTCCCGCTACAATGAGCAGTTCTTC.

J is TRBJ2-3 and V is TRBV12-3 or TRBV12-4; 7 bases are shared with TRBD2. This CDR3 region has 15 residues. J lost 4 bases, V lost 4 bases, and 8 bases had no gene match. The chain's CDR3 is CASSSASGMADTQYF. Here the CDR3 DNA reads TGTGCCAGCAGTTCAGCCAGCGGGATGGCAGATACGCAGTATTTT.

The rearrangement links TRBV7-9 to TRBJ2-1; no reliable D call. Germline V gene data show CDR1 as SEHNR and CDR2 as FQNEAQ (reference sequence). The CDR3 has 14 amino acids. Trimming removed 7 bases at V and 8 bases at J, with 18 bases between. The CDR3 here is CASNYGPDRDEQFF. CDR3 in DNA: TGTGCCAGCAACTACGGACCCGATCGGGATGAGCAGTTCTTC.

V usage is TRBV7-9 and J usage is TRBJ1-2; the D gene is possibly TRBD1 (5 bases). The CDR3 totals 11 residues. V gave up 3 bases and J gave up 14 bases, with 13 bases separating them. Per germline, CDR1 SEHNR and CDR2 FQNEAQ (reference sequence). The CDR3 DNA follows: TGTGCCAGCAGCTTGGGGGGAGCAGATACCTTC. It yields the protein CASSLGGADTF.

The table lists this clonotype with a few counts. The chain uses TRBV20-1 and TRBJ2-7; D gene ambiguous. The length of the CDR3 is 13 residues. Germline CDR1 and CDR2: DFQATT and SNEGSKA (reference sequence). The germline V and J ends were trimmed by 7 bases and 0 bases, with 13 bases remaining between them. CDR3 sequence (DNA): TGCAGTGGACGCGCTTGGGGCTCCTACGAGCAGTACTTC. This encodes CSGRAWGSYEQYF.

This clonotype was seen only a few times. The V and J genes are TRBV5-1 and TRBJ1-2, with D hard to call. The V gene lost 4 bases and the J gene lost 8 bases, with 12 bases spanning the gap. The CDR3 sequence is 12 residues long. Germline V gene data show CDR1 as SGHRS and CDR2 as YFSETQ. DNA for the CDR3: TGCGCCAGCAGCCCCACGCAAGGGGGCTACACCTTC. It specifies CASSPTQGGYTF.